This is a list of T cell receptor beta chains from one sample in a study of cytomegalovirus exposure and HLA in healthy donors. Clones were read by immunoSEQ multiplex PCR, and TCRdb kept only the in-frame ones, dropping some. The profile covers 95,000 to 130,000 clones, with over 8% appearing a single time and less than 4% taken by the ten largest. Sequenced material: PBMCs. The receptors were gathered from a man aged 30 to 39 in good health and CMV-seronegative. CDR3s include the opening cysteine and the closing phenylalanine or tryptophan. The order of the fields is D gene, V gene, clone size, J gene, CDR3 protein, CDR3 DNA. D genes are given only for firm matches. Size is omitted from some rows. Given values are once, few, many or a class for expanded clones.

>-|TRBV7-2|-|TRBJ1-4
CASSGPGEKLFF
TGTGCCAGCAGCGGGCCCGGTGAAAAACTGTTTTTT
>TRBD1|TRBV5-4|-|TRBJ2-7
CASSYRGSYEQYF
TGTGCCAGCAGCTACAGGGGGTCGTACGAGCAGTACTTC
>-|TRBV2|-|TRBJ2-2
CASSPQGSPGELFF
TGTGCCAGCAGTCCCCAGGGTTCCCCCGGGGAGCTGTTTTTT
>TRBD1|TRBV11-2|-|TRBJ2-2
CASSLEPGGLPSNTGELFF
TGTGCCAGCAGCTTAGAGCCAGGGGGCCTCCCTTCGAACACCGGGGAGCTGTTTTTT
>TRBD1|TRBV28|few|TRBJ2-5
CASSSAGTGVGETQYF
TGTGCCAGCAGTTCGGCCGGGACAGGGGTAGGGGAGACCCAGTACTTC
>-|TRBV18|-|TRBJ2-7
CASSPLLAGEQYF
TGTGCCAGCTCACCACTCCTAGCTGGCGAGCAGTACTTC
>-|TRBV7-9|once|TRBJ2-7
CASSLGGLLYEQYF
TGTGCCAGCAGCTTAGGGGGACTGCTATACGAGCAGTACTTC
>-|TRBV11-2|-|TRBJ1-2
CASSLVSRSYGYTF
TGTGCCAGCAGCTTAGTGAGTCGGAGCTATGGCTACACCTTC
>TRBD2|TRBV7-6|-|TRBJ2-7
CASSPTPSGSANEQYF
TGTGCCAGCAGTCCAACTCCTAGCGGGTCCGCCAACGAGCAGTACTTC
>TRBD2|TRBV27|few|TRBJ2-2
CASSPMTSGRTTLNTGELFF
TGTGCCAGCAGTCCTATGACTAGCGGGAGGACAACCTTGAACACCGGGGAGCTGTTTTTT
>-|TRBV11-2|-|TRBJ1-2
CASSLLKPGTTNYGYTF
TGTGCCAGCAGCTTGCTAAAACCCGGGACAACTAACTATGGCTACACCTTC
>-|TRBV25-1|-|TRBJ2-7
CASREGAYEQYF
TGTGCCAGCAGGGAAGGAGCCTACGAGCAGTACTTC
>-|TRBV5-1|-|TRBJ1-6
CASSPEDGRNYNSPLHF
TGCGCCAGCAGCCCGGAGGATGGGCGGAACTATAATTCACCCCTCCACTTT
>-|TRBV27|-|TRBJ2-7
CAISQNGVLLSYEQYF
TGTGCCATCTCACAAAACGGGGTTTTACTCTCCTACGAGCAGTACTTC